This T cell receptor (beta chain) was found in a study of blood T cell repertoires in COVID-19. Overall study context: COVID-19 samples collected from the United States, Italy and Spain covered acute and convalescent phases.

This table comes from immunoSEQ multiplex PCR, and its TCRdb copy is limited to in-frame clones, with some not included. There are about 130,000 clones in the sample; roughly 87% occur only once, and 20% to 30% lies in the top ten. The germline V gene has CDR1 SGDLS and CDR2 YYNGEE. The V and J ends lost 0 bases and 0 bases respectively, with 9 bases between them. The CDR3 covers 15 residues. The source material was peripheral blood. The V and J genes are TRBV9 and TRBJ1-2; weak D call: TRBD1 (5 bases). The TCR comes from a woman older than 75 with acute or convalescent COVID-19. CDR3 sequence: CASSVEAGANYGYTF. The CDR3 nucleotides read TGTGCCAGCAGCGTAGAGGCGGGGGCTAACTATGGCTACACCTTC.